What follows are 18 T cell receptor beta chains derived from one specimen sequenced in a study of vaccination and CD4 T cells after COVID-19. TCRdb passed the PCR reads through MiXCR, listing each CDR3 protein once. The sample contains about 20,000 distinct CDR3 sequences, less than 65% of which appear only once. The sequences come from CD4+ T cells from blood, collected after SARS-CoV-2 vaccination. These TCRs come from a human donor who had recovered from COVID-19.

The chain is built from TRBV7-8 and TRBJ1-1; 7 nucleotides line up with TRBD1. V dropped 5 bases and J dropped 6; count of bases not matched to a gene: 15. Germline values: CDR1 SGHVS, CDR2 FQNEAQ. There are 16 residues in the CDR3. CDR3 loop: CASSPRQGRSLPEAFF. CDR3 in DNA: TGTGCCAGCAGCCCTAGACAGGGCCGATCTCTCCCTGAAGCTTTCTTT.

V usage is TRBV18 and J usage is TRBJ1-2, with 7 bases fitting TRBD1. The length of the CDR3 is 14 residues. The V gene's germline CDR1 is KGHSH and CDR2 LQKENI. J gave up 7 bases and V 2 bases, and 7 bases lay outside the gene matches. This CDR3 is CASSPTKGAGGYTF. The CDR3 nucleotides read TGTGCCAGCTCACCAACCAAGGGGGCAGGTGGCTACACCTTC.

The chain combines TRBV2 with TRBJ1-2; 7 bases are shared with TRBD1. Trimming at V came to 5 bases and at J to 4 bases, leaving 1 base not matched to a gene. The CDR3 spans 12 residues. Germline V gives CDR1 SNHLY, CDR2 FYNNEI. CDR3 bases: TGTGCCAGCAGTTGGGACAGCTATGGCTACACCTTC. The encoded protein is CASSWDSYGYTF.

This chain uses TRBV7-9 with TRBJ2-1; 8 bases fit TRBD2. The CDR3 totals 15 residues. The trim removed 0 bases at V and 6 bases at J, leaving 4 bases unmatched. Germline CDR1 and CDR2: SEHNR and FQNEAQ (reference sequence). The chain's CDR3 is CASSLASGSFNEQFF. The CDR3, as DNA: TGTGCCAGCAGCTTAGCAAGCGGGAGTTTCAATGAGCAGTTCTTC.

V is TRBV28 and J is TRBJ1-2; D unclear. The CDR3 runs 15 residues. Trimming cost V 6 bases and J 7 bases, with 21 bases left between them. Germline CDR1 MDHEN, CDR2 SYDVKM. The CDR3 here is CASRVRRDFGRGYTF. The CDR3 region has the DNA TGTGCCAGCAGGGTTCGCCGAGACTTTGGGCGTGGCTACACCTTC.

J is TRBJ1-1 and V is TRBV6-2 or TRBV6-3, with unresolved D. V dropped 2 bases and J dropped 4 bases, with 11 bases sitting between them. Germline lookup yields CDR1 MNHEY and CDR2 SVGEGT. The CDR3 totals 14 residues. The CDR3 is CASSYGQLFTEAFF. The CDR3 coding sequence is TGTGCCAGCAGTTACGGTCAGTTATTCACTGAAGCTTTCTTT.

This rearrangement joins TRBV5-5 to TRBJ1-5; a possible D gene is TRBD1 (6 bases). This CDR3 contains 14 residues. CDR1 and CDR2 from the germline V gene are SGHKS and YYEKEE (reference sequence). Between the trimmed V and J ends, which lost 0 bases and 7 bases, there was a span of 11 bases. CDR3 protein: CASSLDGGQQPQHF. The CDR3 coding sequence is TGTGCCAGCAGCTTGGATGGGGGACAACAGCCCCAGCATTTT. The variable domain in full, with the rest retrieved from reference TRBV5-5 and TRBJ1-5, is DAGVTQSPTHLIKTRGQQVTLRCSPISGHKSVSWYQQVLGQGPQFIFQYYEKEERGRGNFPDRFSARQFPNYSSELNVNALLLGDSALYLCASSLDGGQQPQHFGDGTRLSIL.

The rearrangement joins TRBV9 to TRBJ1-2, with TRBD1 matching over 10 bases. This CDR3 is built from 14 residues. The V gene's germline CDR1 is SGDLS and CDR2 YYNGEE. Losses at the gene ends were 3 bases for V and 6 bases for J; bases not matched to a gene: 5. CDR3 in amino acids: CASSATGGEDGYTF. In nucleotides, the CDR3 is TGTGCCAGCAGCGCGACAGGGGGCGAAGATGGCTACACCTTC.

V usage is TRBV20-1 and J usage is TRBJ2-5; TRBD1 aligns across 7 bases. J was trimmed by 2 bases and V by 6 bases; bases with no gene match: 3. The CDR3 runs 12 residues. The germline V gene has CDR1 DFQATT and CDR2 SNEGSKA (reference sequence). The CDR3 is CSAPRGQETQYF. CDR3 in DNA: TGCAGTGCCCCCAGGGGGCAAGAGACCCAGTACTTC.

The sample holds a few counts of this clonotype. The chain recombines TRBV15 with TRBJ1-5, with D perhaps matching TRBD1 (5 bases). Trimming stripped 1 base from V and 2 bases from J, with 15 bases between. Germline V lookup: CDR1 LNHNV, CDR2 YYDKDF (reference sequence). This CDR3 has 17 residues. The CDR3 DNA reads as TGTGCCACCAGCAGAGGTGGGACCGCGGGAGGCAATCAGCCCCAGCATTTT. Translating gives CATSRGGTAGGNQPQHF.

This chain's CDR3 is CASSLTNRYYTDTQYF. The CDR3 DNA reads TGTGCCAGCAGCTTAACGAACAGATACTACACAGATACGCAGTATTTT. The chain is built from TRBV7-3 and TRBJ2-3, with unresolved D. The CDR3 extends over 16 amino acids. V shed 0 bases and J shed 2 bases, with 12 bases lying between them. Germline assignment: CDR1 SGHTA and CDR2 FQGTGA.

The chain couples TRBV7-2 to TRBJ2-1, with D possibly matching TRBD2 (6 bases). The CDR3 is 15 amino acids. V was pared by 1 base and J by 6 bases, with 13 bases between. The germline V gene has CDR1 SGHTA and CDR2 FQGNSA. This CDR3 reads CASSLGLAEANEQFF. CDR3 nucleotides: TGTGCCAGCAGCTTAGGGTTAGCGGAGGCCAATGAGCAGTTCTTC.

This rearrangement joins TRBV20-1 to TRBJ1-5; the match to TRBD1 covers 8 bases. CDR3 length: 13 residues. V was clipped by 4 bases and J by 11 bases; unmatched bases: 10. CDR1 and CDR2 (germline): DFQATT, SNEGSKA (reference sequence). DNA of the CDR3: TGCAGTGCTAAGCTCGGACAGGGATGGTCCCAGCATTTT. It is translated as CSAKLGQGWSQHF.

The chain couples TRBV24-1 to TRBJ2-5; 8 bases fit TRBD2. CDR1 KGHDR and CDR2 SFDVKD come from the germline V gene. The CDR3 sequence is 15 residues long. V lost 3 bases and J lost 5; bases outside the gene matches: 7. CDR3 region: CATSDGRSSGETQYF. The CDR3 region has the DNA TGTGCCACCAGTGATGGCCGTTCTAGCGGGGAGACCCAGTACTTC.

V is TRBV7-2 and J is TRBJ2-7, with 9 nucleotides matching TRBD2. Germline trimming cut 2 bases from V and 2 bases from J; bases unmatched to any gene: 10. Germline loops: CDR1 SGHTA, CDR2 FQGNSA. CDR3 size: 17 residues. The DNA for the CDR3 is TGTGCCAGCAGCTTATCGGTAGGGACTAGCAGAGCCTACGAGCAGTACTTC. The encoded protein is CASSLSVGTSRAYEQYF.

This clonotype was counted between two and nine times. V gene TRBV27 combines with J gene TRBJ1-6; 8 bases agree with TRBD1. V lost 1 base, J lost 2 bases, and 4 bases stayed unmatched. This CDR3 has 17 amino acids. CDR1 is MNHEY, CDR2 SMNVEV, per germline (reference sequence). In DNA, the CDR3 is TGTGCCAGCAGTTTATATCAGGGGGCGCCCTATAATTCACCCCTCCACTTT. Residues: CASSLYQGAPYNSPLHF.

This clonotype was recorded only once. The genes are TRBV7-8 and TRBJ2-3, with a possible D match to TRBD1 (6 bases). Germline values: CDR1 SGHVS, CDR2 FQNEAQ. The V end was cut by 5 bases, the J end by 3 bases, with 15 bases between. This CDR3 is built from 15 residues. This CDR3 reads CASSLTGWSTDTQYF. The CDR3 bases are TGTGCCAGCAGCCTCACAGGGTGGAGTACAGATACGCAGTATTTT.

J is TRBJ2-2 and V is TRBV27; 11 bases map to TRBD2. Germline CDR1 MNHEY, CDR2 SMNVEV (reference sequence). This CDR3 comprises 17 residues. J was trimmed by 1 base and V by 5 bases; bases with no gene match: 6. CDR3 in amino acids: CASSRRTSGRNTGELFF. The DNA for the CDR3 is TGTGCCAGCAGTCGAAGAACTAGCGGGAGGAACACCGGGGAGCTGTTTTTT.